The 27 T cell receptor beta chains presented below share a single source sample, sequenced in a study of CD8 T cells in ankylosing spondylitis. TCRdb re-analysed the 5' RACE reads in MiXCR, keeping a single row per CDR3 protein. The sample includes 80,000 to 100,000 distinct CDR3 sequences, roughly 8.3% seen only once; the top ten take 9.9%. Sequenced: blood, either unsorted or a sorted T cell fraction (not recorded which). Receptors were obtained from a male donor with ankylosing spondylitis or in good health (not recorded which).

In regard to this clonotype: This may stem from a read error, because a much larger clone lies one nucleotide away. The CDR3 region is CAGSTGGSSYEQYF. CDR3 DNA: TGTGCCGGCAGCACAGGGGGGAGCTCCTACGAGCAGTACTTC. The rearrangement joins TRBV7-9 to TRBJ2-7; TRBD1 matches at 8 bases. Germline loops: CDR1 SEHNR, CDR2 FQNEAQ (reference sequence). This CDR3 comprises 14 residues.

In this sample, this clonotype turned up a few times. A read error is possible here, since a much larger clone lies one base away. The CDR3 is CASPQNRGPAFF. The CDR3 DNA is TGTGCCAGCCCTCAAAACAGGGGGCCAGCTTTCTTT. The genes are TRBV18 and TRBJ1-1, with TRBD1 matching over 9 bases. J lost 10 bases, V lost 8 bases, and 8 bases had no gene match. This CDR3 region has 12 residues. Germline V lookup: CDR1 KGHSH, CDR2 LQKENI.

At least ten counts were recorded for this clonotype. This chain joins TRBV20-1 and TRBJ1-1; TRBD1 aligns across 7 bases. V shed 7 bases and J 6 bases; nucleotides not matched to a gene: 8. Germline V gene sequence: CDR1 DFQATT, CDR2 SNEGSKA (reference sequence). This CDR3 region has 12 residues. The CDR3 region has the DNA TGCAGTGTTTCACAGGGGCGGGCTGAAGCTTTCTTT. Residues: CSVSQGRAEAFF.

This clonotype was picked up a small number of times. This chain connects TRBV6-1 to TRBJ1-1; 10 positions agree with TRBD1. The CDR3 is made up of 16 amino acids. Germline-derived CDR1 and CDR2 are MNHNS and SASEGT. V shed 7 bases, J shed 2 bases, and the junction held 10 bases outside the gene matches. The CDR3: CASNLNRDRGNTEAFF. Here the CDR3 DNA reads TGTGCCAGCAACCTAAACCGGGACAGGGGAAACACTGAAGCTTTCTTT.

Comment on this clonotype: With a much larger clone just one base away, this may be a read error. This chain uses TRBV19 with TRBJ2-3; D may be TRBD2 (6 bases). The CDR3 loop spans 16 amino acids. CDR1 is LNHDA and CDR2 is SQIVND in the germline V gene (reference sequence). The CDR3 protein is CTSSTAIGTFADTQYF. The CDR3 nucleotides are TGTACCAGTAGTACCGCGATCGGGACTTTCGCAGATACGCAGTATTTT. Full variable domain (rest looked up from reference TRBV19 and TRBJ2-3): DGGITQSPKYLFRKEGQNVTLSCEQNLNHDAMYWYRQDPGQGLRLIYYSQIVNDFQKGDIAEGYSVSREKKESFPLTVTSAQKNPTAFYLCTSSTAIGTFADTQYFGPGTRLTVL.

This clonotype was seen repeatedly, ten times or more. This chain joins TRBV27 and TRBJ1-2; maybe TRBD1 (5 bases). The CDR3 is 15 residues long. The V end lost 3 bases, the J end lost 5 bases, and 16 bases lay between the germline ends. Germline CDR1 is MNHEY and CDR2 is SMNVEV (reference sequence). CDR3 amino acids: CASSLSPGAGYGYTF. CDR3 bases: TGTGCCAGCAGTTTGTCTCCCGGGGCGGGGTATGGCTACACCTTC.

Many counts were recorded for this clonotype. Compared with germline, one end of the junction differs, possibly owing to a read error. The chain couples TRBV7-2 to TRBJ2-7; 7 nucleotides agree with TRBD2. Germline values: CDR1 SGHTA, CDR2 FQGNSA. The CDR3 runs 13 residues. The CDR3 sequence: CASSPSLSGAFFF. CDR3 sequence (DNA): TGTGCCAGCAGCCCATCCCTCAGCGGGGCGTTTTTCTTC.

This clonotype was observed many times. This sequence joins TRBV12-3 or TRBV12-4 and TRBJ1-4, with D tentatively TRBD1 (5 bases). The CDR3 is 15 residues long. With 6 bases removed from V and 6 bases from J, the gap between germline ends came to 17 bases. The CDR3 nucleotides read TGTGCCAGCAGGGGGACCGCAGCTTCCTATGAAAAACTGTTTTTT. Residues: CASRGTAASYEKLFF.

This clonotype was seen repeatedly, ten times or more. The gene calls are TRBV7-2 and TRBJ1-5, with unresolved D. CDR3 size: 12 residues. Trimming pared 5 bases from V and 7 bases from J, leaving 9 bases between. Per germline, CDR1 SGHTA and CDR2 FQGNSA. CDR3 protein: CASSAFEQPQHF. The CDR3 nucleotides read TGTGCCAGCAGCGCCTTTGAGCAGCCCCAGCATTTT. Using reference TRBV7-2 and TRBJ1-5 for the parts outside the CDR3, the full variable domain is GAGVSQSPSNKVTEKGKDVELRCDPISGHTALYWYRQSLGQGLEFLIYFQGNSAPDKSGLPSDRFSAERTGGSVSTLTIQRTQQEDSAVYLCASSAFEQPQHFGDGTRLSIL.

There are many counts of this clonotype. This chain links TRBV5-1 with TRBJ2-7; 9 bases fit TRBD1. Germline CDR1 is SGHRS and CDR2 is YFSETQ. CDR3 length equals 16 residues. Unmatched junction bases numbered 12, after V lost 4 bases and J lost 4 bases. In DNA, the CDR3 is TGCGCCAGCAGCCCGGGACAGGGAAGTATCGGGTACGAGCAGTACTTC. Its translation: CASSPGQGSIGYEQYF.

This clonotype was observed a few times. The V gene is TRBV20-1, the J gene TRBJ2-3; a possible D gene is TRBD1 (5 bases). From germline, CDR1 is DFQATT and CDR2 SNEGSKA (reference sequence). CDR3 length: 13 residues. V was shortened by 1 base and J by 2 bases, with 7 bases between the two germline ends. The CDR3 coding sequence is TGCAGTGCTAGAGGACAGATCACAGATACGCAGTATTTT. Translating it yields CSARGQITDTQYF.

Ten or more counts support this clonotype. V gene TRBV7-2 combines with J gene TRBJ2-1, with TRBD2 matching 13 bases. This CDR3 comprises 15 residues. In germline, CDR1 is SGHTA, CDR2 FQGNSA. The V and J ends lost 5 bases and 8 bases, in that order; junction bases with no gene match: 6. The CDR3 DNA follows: TGTGCCAGCAGCGCATCCGGGACTAGCGGGGATGAGCAGTTCTTC. It specifies CASSASGTSGDEQFF.

This clonotype was detected many times. The chain has TRBV12-3 or TRBV12-4 and TRBJ1-2; 11 bases agree with TRBD1. The ends lost 3 bases at V and 8 bases at J; junction bases unmatched: 5. This CDR3 is built from 14 residues. DNA for the CDR3: TGTGCCAGCAGTTTCCGGGACAGGGGGATCGGCTACACCTTC. Its translation is CASSFRDRGIGYTF.

This clonotype has only a few counts. V gene TRBV19 combines with J gene TRBJ2-1; D possibly corresponds to TRBD1 (6 bases). Trimming removed 7 bases at V and 3 bases at J, with 16 bases between. Germline V gene lookup returns CDR1 LNHDA and CDR2 SQIVND (reference sequence). This CDR3 has 15 amino acids. CDR3 nucleotide sequence: TGTGCCAGTAACGCTCCACAGGGTGGCTACAATGAGCAGTTCTTC. This sequence encodes CASNAPQGGYNEQFF.

Ten or more counts support this clonotype. V is TRBV29-1 and J is TRBJ1-4; weak D call: TRBD1 (6 bases). The CDR3 extends over 13 amino acids. Looked up from germline, CDR1 is SQVTM and CDR2 is ANQGSEA. V gave up 6 bases and J gave up 0 bases, with 8 bases separating them. CDR3 bases: TGCAGCGTCAAGGGGGCAACTAATGAAAAACTGTTTTTT. It is translated as CSVKGATNEKLFF.

This clonotype was counted many times. The V call is TRBV25-1, the J call TRBJ2-3; 8 nucleotides line up with TRBD2. The CDR3 has 17 residues. CDR1 is MGHDK and CDR2 is SYGVNS in the germline V gene. Trimming took 5 bases from V and 4 from J; bases not matched to a gene: 14. This CDR3 is CASSTISGLGSSDTQYF. The CDR3 DNA is TGTGCCAGCAGTACCATCTCGGGACTAGGGTCCTCAGATACGCAGTATTTT.

This sequence joins TRBV14 and TRBJ2-3; unclear D gene. Trimming removed 5 bases at V and 2 bases at J, with 8 bases between. CDR1 is SGHDN and CDR2 is FVKESK in the germline V gene. This CDR3 comprises 13 residues. The CDR3 protein is CASSDGFTDTQYF. CDR3 sequence (DNA): TGTGCCAGCAGCGACGGATTCACAGATACGCAGTATTTT.

Many counts were recorded for this clonotype. The gene calls are TRBV29-1 and TRBJ2-1, with TRBD2 identical over 8 bases. CDR3 length: 16 residues. Germline V gene data show CDR1 as SQVTM and CDR2 as ANQGSEA. The junction had 13 bases not matched to a gene; V was cut back by 7 bases and J by 2 bases. CDR3 sequence (DNA): TGCAGCGCCGGTCGGGGGGGCAGGGTAGCCTACAATGAGCAGTTCTTC. This encodes CSAGRGGRVAYNEQFF.

This clonotype was counted many times. In DNA form, the CDR3 reads TGTGCCAGCTGTTCCTTTTCGGGCGAAAAACTGTTTTTT. This translates into CASCSFSGEKLFF. The genes are TRBV6-2 or TRBV6-3 and TRBJ1-4; D not certain. Germline CDR1 and CDR2: MNHEY and SVGEGT. The V end lost 8 bases, the J end lost 8 bases, and 15 bases lay between the germline ends. This CDR3 is 13 amino acids long.

Ten or more counts support this clonotype. The chain is built from TRBV19 and TRBJ2-1, with D perhaps assigned TRBD1 or TRBD2 (5 bases each). This CDR3 is built from 16 residues. Germline-derived CDR1 and CDR2 are LNHDA and SQIVND (reference sequence). The V end lost 3 bases, the J end lost 5 bases, and 17 bases lay between the germline ends. The CDR3 region is CASSIGQRTWDNEQFF. The CDR3 bases are TGTGCCAGTAGTATCGGGCAGCGGACATGGGACAATGAGCAGTTCTTC.

This clonotype was counted ten times or more. The chain couples TRBV30 to TRBJ1-1; D ambiguous. The CDR3 is made up of 13 amino acids. V shed 4 bases and J shed 5 bases, with 14 bases lying between them. Germline V gene lookup returns CDR1 GTSNPN and CDR2 SVGIG (reference sequence). This CDR3 reads CAWTLQRWTEAFF. In DNA form, the CDR3 reads TGTGCCTGGACTCTACAAAGGTGGACTGAAGCTTTCTTT.

The sample holds many counts of this clonotype. The chain has TRBV5-1 and TRBJ1-1, with 7 bases that match TRBD1. Germline V gene sequence: CDR1 SGHRS, CDR2 YFSETQ. The V segment lost 2 bases and the J segment 7 bases; nucleotides outside the gene matches: 8. CDR3 length equals 14 residues. The CDR3 bases are TGCGCCAGCAGCTTCGATACCAGGGGGTTTGAAGCTTTCTTT. It encodes CASSFDTRGFEAFF. Filled out from reference TRBV5-1 and TRBJ1-1, the complete variable domain reads KAGVTQTPRYLIKTRGQQVTLSCSPISGHRSVSWYQQTPGQGLQFLFEYFSETQRNKGNFPGRFSGRQFSNSRSEMNVSTLELGDSALYLCASSFDTRGFEAFFGQGTRLTVV.

This clonotype was counted at least ten times. CDR3 in amino acids: CASSSWVGAANTEAFF. Written as DNA, the CDR3 is TGTGCCAGCAGCTCGTGGGTGGGGGCTGCGAACACTGAAGCTTTCTTT. The gene calls are TRBV7-6 and TRBJ1-1, with a possible D match to TRBD1 (6 bases). V was trimmed by 4 bases and J by 1 base, leaving 16 bases between them. This CDR3 is built from 16 residues. Germline V lookup: CDR1 SGHVS, CDR2 FNYEAQ.

This clonotype was counted ten times or more. One end of the junction is discordant with germline, which a read error may explain. The chain recombines TRBV7-2 with TRBJ2-2; D is possibly TRBD1 (6 bases). From germline, CDR1 is SGHTA and CDR2 FQGNSA. CDR3 size: 13 residues. CDR3 region: CASNLQGTGELFF. The DNA for the CDR3 is TGTGCCAGCAACTTACAGGGCACCGGGGAGCTGTTTTTT.

This clonotype was counted between two and nine times. This chain joins TRBV11-2 and TRBJ1-1; 10 bases are a match to TRBD1. There are 18 residues in the CDR3. CDR1 is SGHAT, CDR2 FQNNGV, per germline. V dropped 0 bases and J dropped 1; count of bases not matched to a gene: 8. This chain's CDR3 is CASSLDRGTGAWNTEAFF. The CDR3 nucleotides read TGTGCCAGCAGCTTAGATAGGGGGACAGGGGCGTGGAACACTGAAGCTTTCTTT.

This clonotype was observed many times. This chain uses TRBV2 with TRBJ2-1; tentative D call: TRBD1 (6 bases). Trimming stripped 4 bases from V and 4 bases from J, with 14 bases between. The CDR3 totals 15 residues. Looked up from germline, CDR1 is SNHLY and CDR2 is FYNNEI. The CDR3 region is CASSARTDPYNEQFF. Here the CDR3 DNA reads TGTGCCAGCAGTGCGAGGACAGACCCTTACAATGAGCAGTTCTTC. The entire variable domain, with the rest obtained from reference TRBV2 and TRBJ2-1, is as follows: EPEVTQTPSHQVTQMGQEVILRCVPISNHLYFYWYRQILGQKVEFLVSFYNNEISEKSEIFDDQFSVERPDGSNFTLKIRSTKLEDSAMYFCASSARTDPYNEQFFGPGTRLTVL.

This clonotype was observed a few times. At one of its ends the junction is not consistent with the germline gene, which may arise from a read error. The chain combines TRBV7-7 with TRBJ2-5; TRBD1 agrees at 9 bases. CDR1 SSHAT and CDR2 FNYEAQ come from the germline V gene (reference sequence). The CDR3 has 15 residues. The CDR3 spells CASSSTGQGQETQYF. The DNA for the CDR3 is TGTGCTAGCAGCTCCACTGGACAGGGGCAAGAGACCCAGTACTTC.